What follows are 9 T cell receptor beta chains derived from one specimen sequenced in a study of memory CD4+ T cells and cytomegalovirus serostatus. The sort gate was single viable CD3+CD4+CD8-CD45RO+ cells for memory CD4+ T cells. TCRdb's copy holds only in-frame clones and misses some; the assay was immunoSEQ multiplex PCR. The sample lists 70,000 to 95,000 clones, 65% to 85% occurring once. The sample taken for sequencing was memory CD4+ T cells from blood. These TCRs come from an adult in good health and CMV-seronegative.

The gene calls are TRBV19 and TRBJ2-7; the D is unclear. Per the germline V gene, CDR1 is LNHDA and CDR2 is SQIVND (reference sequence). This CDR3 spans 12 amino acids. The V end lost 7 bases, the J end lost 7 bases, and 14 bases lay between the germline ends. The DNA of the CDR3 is TGTGCCAGTAAGAGAGCCACGTGTGAGCAGTACTTC. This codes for CASKRATCEQYF.

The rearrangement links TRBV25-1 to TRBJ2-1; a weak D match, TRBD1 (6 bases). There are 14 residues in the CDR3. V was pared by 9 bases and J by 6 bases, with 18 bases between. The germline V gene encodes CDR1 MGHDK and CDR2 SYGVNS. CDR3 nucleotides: TGTGCCAGTAGACGGACCAGGGGCGGCAATGAGCAGTTCTTC. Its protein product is CASRRTRGGNEQFF.

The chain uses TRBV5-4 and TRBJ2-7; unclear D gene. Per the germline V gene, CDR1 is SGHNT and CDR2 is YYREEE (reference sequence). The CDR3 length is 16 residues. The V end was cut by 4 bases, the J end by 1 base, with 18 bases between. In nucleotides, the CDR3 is TGTGCCAGCAGCGCGCGGTCAACTGCTCGGTCCTACGAGCAGTACTTC. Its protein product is CASSARSTARSYEQYF.

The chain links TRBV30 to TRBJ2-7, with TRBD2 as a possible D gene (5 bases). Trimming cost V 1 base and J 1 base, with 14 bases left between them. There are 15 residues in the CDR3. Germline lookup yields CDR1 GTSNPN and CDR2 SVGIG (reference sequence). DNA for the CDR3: TGTGCCTGGAGTGCCGGGATGGTTGGGTCCTACGAGCAGTACTTC. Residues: CAWSAGMVGSYEQYF.

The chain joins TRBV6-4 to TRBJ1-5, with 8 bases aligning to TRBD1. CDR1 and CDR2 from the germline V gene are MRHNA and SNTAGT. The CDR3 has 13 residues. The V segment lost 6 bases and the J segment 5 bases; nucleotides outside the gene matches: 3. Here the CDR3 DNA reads TGTGCCAGCAGCCGGACAGGGCATCAGCCCCAGCATTTT. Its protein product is CASSRTGHQPQHF.

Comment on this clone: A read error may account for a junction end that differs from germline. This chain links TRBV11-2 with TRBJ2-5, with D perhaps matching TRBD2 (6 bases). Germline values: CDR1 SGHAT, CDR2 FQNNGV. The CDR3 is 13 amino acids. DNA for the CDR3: TGTGCCAGCAGCTTAGATCTGAGGGGAGGAGAGAACTTC. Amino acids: CASSLDLRGGENF.

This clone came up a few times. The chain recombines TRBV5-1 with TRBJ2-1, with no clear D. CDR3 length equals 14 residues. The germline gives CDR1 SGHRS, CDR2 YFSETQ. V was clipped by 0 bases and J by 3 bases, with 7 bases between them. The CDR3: CASSLGSGYNEQFF. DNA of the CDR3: TGCGCCAGCAGCTTGGGGTCAGGCTACAATGAGCAGTTCTTC.

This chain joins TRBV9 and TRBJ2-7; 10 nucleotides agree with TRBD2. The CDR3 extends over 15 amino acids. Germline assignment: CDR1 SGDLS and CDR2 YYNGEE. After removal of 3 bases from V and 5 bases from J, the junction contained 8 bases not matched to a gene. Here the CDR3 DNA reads TGTGCCAGCAGCGCCCTCCACGGACTAGCGGACGAGCAGTACTTC. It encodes CASSALHGLADEQYF.

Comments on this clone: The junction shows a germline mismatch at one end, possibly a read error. The CDR3 coding sequence is TGCAGCGTTCTCCTAGGCGTCCCCGCCAGAGCAGTCTTT. Protein: CSVLLGVPARAVF. V gene TRBV29-1 combines with J gene TRBJ1-1; no clear D gene. Germline V gene sequence: CDR1 SQVTM, CDR2 ANQGSEA. The CDR3 runs 13 residues.